A selection of T cell receptor beta chains follows, all from one sample in a study of blood T cell repertoires in COVID-19. Generated by immunoSEQ multiplex PCR, the TCRdb table keeps only in-frame clones and is missing some. The sample holds around 280,000 clones, around nine tenths seen once. The sequencing input was peripheral blood. Source of these receptors: a woman in her 30s with COVID-19, enrolled during active disease. CDR3s include the opening cysteine and the closing phenylalanine or tryptophan. A D gene is named only where the DNA matches it firmly. The size of a clone is reported for some rows only, either as once, few or many, or as a class for expanded clones.

d_gene	len	abundance	v_gene	j_gene	CDR3aa	CDR3nt
TRBD1	16	-	TRBV4-1	TRBJ1-4	CASSQGDRATNEKLFF	TGCGCCAGCAGCCAGGGAGACAGGGCCACTAATGAAAAACTGTTTTTT
TRBD1	13	-	TRBV10-3	TRBJ2-7	CAISDREHYEQYF	TGTGCCATCAGCGACAGGGAACACTACGAGCAGTACTTC
-	13	-	TRBV7-7	TRBJ2-1	CASSPVAPGEQFF	TGTGCTAGCAGCCCAGTGGCCCCTGGTGAGCAGTTCTTC
-	16	few	TRBV6-5	TRBJ1-3	CASSYSWTSSGNTIYF	TGTGCCAGCAGTTACTCCTGGACAAGCTCTGGAAACACCATATATTTT
-	14	-	TRBV3-1/TRBV3-2	TRBJ2-5	CASSQGRGRETQYF	TGTGCCAGCAGCCAAGGGAGGGGCCGGGAGACCCAGTACTTC
-	15	-	TRBV18	TRBJ1-1	CASSPTDGGNTEAFF	TGTGCCAGCTCACCCACCGACGGAGGAAACACTGAAGCTTTCTTT
-	12	-	TRBV28	TRBJ2-7	CASGPSRDNTYF	TGTGCCAGCGGGCCATCTCGGGACAACACCTACTTC
TRBD1	14	-	TRBV19	TRBJ1-1	CASSGPGQAERAFF	TGTGCCAGTAGTGGACCGGGACAGGCCGAAAGAGCTTTCTTT
TRBD1	14	-	TRBV4-3	TRBJ1-4	CASSQETGGEKLFF	TGCGCCAGCAGCCAAGAGACAGGGGGTGAAAAACTGTTTTTT
-	15	once	TRBV24-1	TRBJ2-5	CATSDRQEVGETQYF	TGTGCCACCAGTGACCGACAGGAGGTAGGGGAGACCCAGTACTTC
TRBD1	16	-	TRBV25-1	TRBJ1-6	CASRRTGGSYNSPLHF	TGTGCCAGCAGGAGGACAGGGGGGTCCTATAATTCACCCCTCCACTTT
-	16	-	TRBV27	TRBJ1-1	CASSLGFGTTNTEAFF	TGTGCCAGCAGTTTAGGGTTCGGGACAACGAACACTGAAGCTTTCTTT
TRBD2	15	-	TRBV20-1	TRBJ2-3	CSASPTSGNGDTQYF	TGCAGTGCTAGTCCGACTAGCGGGAACGGAGATACGCAGTATTTT
TRBD2	13	-	TRBV29-1	TRBJ2-1	CSVEGTSSNEQFF	TGCAGCGTTGAAGGGACTAGTAGTAATGAGCAGTTCTTC
-	15	-	TRBV11-2	TRBJ2-1	CASSLPGGGYNEQFF	TGTGCCAGCAGCTTGCCCGGGGGTGGCTACAATGAGCAGTTCTTC
-	15	once	TRBV4-2	TRBJ1-2	CASSQELGGAYGYTF	TGTGCCAGCAGCCAAGAACTGGGTGGGGCCTATGGCTACACCTTC
TRBD2	16	-	TRBV5-1	TRBJ2-3	CASSSRVGGNTDTQYF	TGCGCCAGCAGCTCCAGGGTGGGGGGGAATACAGATACGCAGTATTTT
TRBD2	14	-	TRBV11-2	TRBJ2-1	CASSFSGADNEQFF	TGTGCCAGCAGCTTTAGCGGGGCGGACAATGAGCAGTTCTTC